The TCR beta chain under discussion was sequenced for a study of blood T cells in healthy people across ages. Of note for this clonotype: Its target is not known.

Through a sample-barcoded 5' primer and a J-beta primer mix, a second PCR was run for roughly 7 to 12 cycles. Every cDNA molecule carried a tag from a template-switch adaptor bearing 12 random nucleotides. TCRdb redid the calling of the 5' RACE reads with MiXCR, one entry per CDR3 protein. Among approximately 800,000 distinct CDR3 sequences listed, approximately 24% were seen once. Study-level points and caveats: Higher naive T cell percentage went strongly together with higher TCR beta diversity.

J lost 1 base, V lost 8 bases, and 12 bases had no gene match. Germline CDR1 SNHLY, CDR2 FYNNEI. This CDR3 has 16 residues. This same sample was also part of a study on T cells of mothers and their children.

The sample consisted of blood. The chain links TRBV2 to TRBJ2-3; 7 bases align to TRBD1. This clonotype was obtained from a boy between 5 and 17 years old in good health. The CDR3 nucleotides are TGTGCCAGCGCCGCCCTCAGGGGGTCTGGCACAGATACGCAGTATTTT. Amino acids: CASAALRGSGTDTQYF.